The rows below give T cell receptor beta chains drawn from one sample of a study of monozygotic twins with inflammatory bowel disease. TCRdb reprocessed the 5' RACE reads, with one entry per CDR3 protein and no DNA. Its clone listing holds around 370,000 distinct CDR3 sequences. Sequences were obtained from blood. Receptors originate from a human donor with ulcerative colitis or Crohn's disease, or a healthy co-twin of an affected twin (not recorded which). CDR3s include the opening cysteine and the closing phenylalanine or tryptophan.

J | V | CDR3
TRBJ1-4 | TRBV5-1 | CASSFTPSEKLFF
TRBJ1-4 | TRBV20-1 | CSARYAVTNEKLFF
TRBJ2-1 | TRBV5-1 | CASSLEGGRSYNEQFF
TRBJ1-1 | TRBV6-5 | CASSYGHRLMNTEAFF
TRBJ2-1 | TRBV24-1 | CATTDPGQAYNEQFF
TRBJ2-3 | TRBV19 | CASSNYEAPTDTQYF
TRBJ1-1 | TRBV20-1 | CSASRTSVNTEAFF
TRBJ2-2 | TRBV5-1 | CASSLIETGTGELFF
TRBJ2-7 | TRBV19 | CASSPRQGIGYEQYF
TRBJ2-7 | TRBV7-9 | CASSGGQGWYEQYF
TRBJ1-1 | TRBV18 | CASSPPIGNMNTEAFF
TRBJ2-3 | TRBV6-2/TRBV6-3 | CASSYNPSGGVRQADTQYF
TRBJ2-3 | TRBV5-8 | CASSLGFSPNKDTQYF
TRBJ1-6 | TRBV4-3 | CASSQGSREYNSPLHF
TRBJ1-2 | TRBV29-1 | CSVETLHAQGRPNYGYTF
TRBJ2-1 | TRBV11-3 | CASSLDGPNHEQFF
TRBJ2-2 | TRBV15 | CATSRDRTGELFF
TRBJ1-6 | TRBV5-1 | CASSLDGSSYNSPLHF
TRBJ2-5 | TRBV5-1 | CASSSQRRYQETQYF
TRBJ2-2 | TRBV7-9 | CASSSRAGVGTGELFF
TRBJ1-1 | TRBV20-1 | CSAREGRGHTEAFF